The rows below give T cell receptor beta chains drawn from one sample of a study of blood T cell repertoires in COVID-19. Sequencing was performed with immunoSEQ multiplex PCR; in TCRdb, only in-frame clones are kept and a portion is missing. Here the sample spans about 91,000 clones, around 90% being singletons. Sequenced input: peripheral blood. All receptors derive from a man between 65 and 80 years old with acute or convalescent COVID-19. The conserved cysteine and the conserved F or W are not part of the CDR3 here. The order of the fields is CDR3 length, V gene, CDR3 protein.

cdr3_length: 14
v_call: TRBV9
cdr3_aa: ASSVNQRGSTDTQY

cdr3_length: 14
v_call: TRBV13
cdr3_aa: ASSLGAGGGNYGYT

cdr3_length: 15
v_call: TRBV5-5
cdr3_aa: ASSLFSGNGIVSEQY

cdr3_length: 15
v_call: TRBV28
cdr3_aa: ASITVGRGGGNQPQH

cdr3_length: 12
v_call: TRBV18
cdr3_aa: ASSPPNKNTEAF

cdr3_length: 15
v_call: TRBV28
cdr3_aa: ASRSAQGALSGNTIY

cdr3_length: 13
v_call: TRBV30
cdr3_aa: AWSSARRLNEKLF

cdr3_length: 13
v_call: TRBV27
cdr3_aa: ASRRERGTNSQAF

cdr3_length: 12
v_call: TRBV10-1
cdr3_aa: ASSELRGGDEQF

cdr3_length: 13
v_call: TRBV5-1
cdr3_aa: ASFSAAGGQETQY

cdr3_length: 15
v_call: TRBV19
cdr3_aa: ASSTRSGQGNTDTQY

cdr3_length: 11
v_call: TRBV6-5
cdr3_aa: ASNGGGYNEQF

cdr3_length: 13
v_call: TRBV28
cdr3_aa: ASSPSGQGRYGYT

cdr3_length: 15
v_call: TRBV3-1/TRBV3-2
cdr3_aa: ASSQDALAGVQETQY

cdr3_length: 13
v_call: TRBV4-1
cdr3_aa: ASSHVTGEDYGYT

cdr3_length: 12
v_call: TRBV6-1
cdr3_aa: ASSEQDRGDGYT

cdr3_length: 16
v_call: TRBV5-1
cdr3_aa: ASSLGTSGGFFQETQY

cdr3_length: 15
v_call: TRBV10-2
cdr3_aa: ASSENQDSNYNSPLH

cdr3_length: 14
v_call: TRBV24-1
cdr3_aa: ATSDPGGAGTGELF

cdr3_length: 12
v_call: TRBV7-3
cdr3_aa: ASSPRQIPTEAF

cdr3_length: 12
v_call: TRBV2
cdr3_aa: ASSDGTANQPQH

cdr3_length: 15
v_call: TRBV4-2
cdr3_aa: ASSREAAGGFTGELF

cdr3_length: 14
v_call: TRBV5-1
cdr3_aa: ASSLSPGQGDYGYT

cdr3_length: 13
v_call: TRBV9
cdr3_aa: ASSRTGTDGNTIY

cdr3_length: 13
v_call: TRBV9
cdr3_aa: ASSVGGGSTDTQY

cdr3_length: 11
v_call: TRBV7-9
cdr3_aa: ASRVGSGNTIY

cdr3_length: 17
v_call: TRBV5-1
cdr3_aa: ASSQHPPTGSGGPYEQY

cdr3_length: 16
v_call: TRBV7-9
cdr3_aa: ASSLIDRARSSYNEQF

cdr3_length: 14
v_call: TRBV5-1
cdr3_aa: ASSRDRGDPAYGYT

cdr3_length: 13
v_call: TRBV6-5
cdr3_aa: ASSSQGQSGNTIY

cdr3_length: 12
v_call: TRBV19
cdr3_aa: ASSQGRANTEAF

cdr3_length: 15
v_call: TRBV27
cdr3_aa: ANSGTGRQAGANVLT

cdr3_length: 13
v_call: TRBV27
cdr3_aa: ASSSHGTKATEAF

cdr3_length: 13
v_call: TRBV6-1
cdr3_aa: ASSESRVRNEKLF

cdr3_length: 12
v_call: TRBV4-2
cdr3_aa: ASSQDPENYGYT

cdr3_length: 14
v_call: TRBV4-1
cdr3_aa: ASSPIESRADEKLF

cdr3_length: 14
v_call: TRBV21-1
cdr3_aa: ASSKGFVSSSETQY

cdr3_length: 11
v_call: TRBV6-5
cdr3_aa: ASSYWGQSSAT

cdr3_length: 12
v_call: TRBV19
cdr3_aa: ASSMSSANEKLF

cdr3_length: 12
v_call: TRBV23-1
cdr3_aa: ASSPPSGYYGYT

cdr3_length: 15
v_call: TRBV19
cdr3_aa: ASSMLASGAPGSTQY

cdr3_length: 10
v_call: TRBV12-3/TRBV12-4
cdr3_aa: ASSLERQPQH